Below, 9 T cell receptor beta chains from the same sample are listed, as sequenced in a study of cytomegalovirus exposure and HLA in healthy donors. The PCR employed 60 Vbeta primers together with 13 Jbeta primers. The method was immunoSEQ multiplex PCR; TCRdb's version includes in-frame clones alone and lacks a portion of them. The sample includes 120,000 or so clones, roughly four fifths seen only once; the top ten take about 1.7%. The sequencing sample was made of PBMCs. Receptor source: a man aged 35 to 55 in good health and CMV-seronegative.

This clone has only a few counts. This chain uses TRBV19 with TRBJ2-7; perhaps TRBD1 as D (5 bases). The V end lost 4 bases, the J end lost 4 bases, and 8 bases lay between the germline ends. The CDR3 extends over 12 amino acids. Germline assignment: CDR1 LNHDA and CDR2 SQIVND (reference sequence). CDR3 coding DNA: TGTGCCAGTAGTAGGGGCTATTACGAGCAGTACTTC. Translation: CASSRGYYEQYF.

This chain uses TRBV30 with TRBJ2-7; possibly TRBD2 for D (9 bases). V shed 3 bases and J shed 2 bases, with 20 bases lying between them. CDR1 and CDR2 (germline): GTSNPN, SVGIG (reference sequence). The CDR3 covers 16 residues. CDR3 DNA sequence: TGTGCCTGGAGCGGCGGGAGGGACAGGACCGCCTACGAGCAGTACTTC. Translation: CAWSGGRDRTAYEQYF.

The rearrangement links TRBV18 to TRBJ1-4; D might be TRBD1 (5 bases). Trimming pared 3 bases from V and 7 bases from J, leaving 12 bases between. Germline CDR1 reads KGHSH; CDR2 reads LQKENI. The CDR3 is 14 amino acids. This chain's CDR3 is CASSPQGMGEKLFF. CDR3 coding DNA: TGTGCCAGCTCACCCCAGGGAATGGGTGAAAAACTGTTTTTT.

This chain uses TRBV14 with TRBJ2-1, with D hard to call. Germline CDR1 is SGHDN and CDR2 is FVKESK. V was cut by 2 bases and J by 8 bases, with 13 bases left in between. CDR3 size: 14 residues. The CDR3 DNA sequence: TGTGCCAGCAGCCAATTCCGTGTGGCGGATGAGCAGTTCTTC. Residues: CASSQFRVADEQFF.

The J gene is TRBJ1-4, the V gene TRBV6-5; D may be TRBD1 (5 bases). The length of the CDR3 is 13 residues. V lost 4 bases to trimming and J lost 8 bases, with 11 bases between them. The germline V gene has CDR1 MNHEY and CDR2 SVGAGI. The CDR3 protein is CASSSQGTEKLFF. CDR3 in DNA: TGTGCCAGCAGTTCTCAGGGTACCGAAAAACTGTTTTTT.

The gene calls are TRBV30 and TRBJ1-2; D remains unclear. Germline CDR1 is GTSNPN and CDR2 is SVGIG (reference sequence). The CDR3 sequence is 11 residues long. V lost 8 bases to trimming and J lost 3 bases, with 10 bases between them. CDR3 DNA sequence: TGTGCCCAAGACAAAGACTATGGCTACACCTTC. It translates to CAQDKDYGYTF.

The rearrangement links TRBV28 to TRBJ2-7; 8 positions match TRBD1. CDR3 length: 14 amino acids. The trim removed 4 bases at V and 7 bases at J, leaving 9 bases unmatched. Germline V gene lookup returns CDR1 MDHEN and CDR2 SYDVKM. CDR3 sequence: CASSSGQEPIEQYF. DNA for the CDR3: TGTGCCAGCAGTTCGGGACAGGAGCCTATAGAGCAGTACTTC.

The CDR3 loop is CAINELQGHGYTF. The DNA of the CDR3 is TGTGCCATCAACGAGCTACAGGGGCATGGCTACACCTTC. The V gene is TRBV10-3, the J gene TRBJ1-2; 7 bases line up with TRBD1. The CDR3 has 13 amino acids. Unmatched junction bases numbered 8, after V lost 7 bases and J lost 6 bases. In germline, CDR1 is ENHRY, CDR2 SYGVKD.

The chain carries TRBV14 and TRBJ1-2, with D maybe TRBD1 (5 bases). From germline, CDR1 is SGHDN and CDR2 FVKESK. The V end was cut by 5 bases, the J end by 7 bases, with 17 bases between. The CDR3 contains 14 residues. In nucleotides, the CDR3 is TGTGCCAGCAGCTTCCGGGCAGGGTCGTCTGGCTACACCTTC. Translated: CASSFRAGSSGYTF.